Listed below are T cell receptor beta chains from one sample, sequenced in a study of cytomegalovirus exposure and HLA in healthy donors. The method was immunoSEQ multiplex PCR; TCRdb's version includes in-frame clones alone and lacks a portion of them. The repertoire holds more than 150,000 clones, with 75% to 85% as singletons. What was sequenced was PBMCs. Receptor source: a girl between 2 and 10 years old in good health and CMV-seropositive. Both conserved end residues are part of each CDR3. Each record gives: clone size, V gene, J gene, D gene, CDR3 protein, CDR3 DNA. A D gene is named only where the DNA matches it firmly. Some rows have no size entry. The others give once, few or many, or a class for an expanded clone.

size: -
V: TRBV5-1
J: TRBJ2-1
D: -
CDR3: CASSLGRAMGIEEQFF
DNA: TGCGCCAGCAGCTTGGGCAGGGCGATGGGGATTGAGGAGCAGTTCTTC

size: -
V: TRBV5-4
J: TRBJ2-5
D: TRBD2
CDR3: CASNTGLADQETQYF
DNA: TGTGCCAGCAACACGGGACTAGCGGACCAAGAGACCCAGTACTTC

size: -
V: TRBV5-1
J: TRBJ2-7
D: TRBD1
CDR3: CASSFKQGAPYEQYF
DNA: TGCGCCAGCAGCTTTAAACAGGGGGCTCCCTACGAGCAGTACTTC

size: -
V: TRBV6-1
J: TRBJ2-3
D: TRBD2
CDR3: CASSDYAGRAGKNTDTQYF
DNA: TGTGCCAGCAGTGATTACGCGGGCAGAGCGGGAAAAAACACAGATACGCAGTATTTT

size: -
V: TRBV7-7
J: TRBJ2-1
D: TRBD1
CDR3: CASSPGTGGYNEQFF
DNA: TGTGCTAGCAGCCCCGGGACAGGGGGCTACAATGAGCAGTTCTTC

size: -
V: TRBV2
J: TRBJ1-4
D: -
CDR3: CASSEHRVPPSGEKLFF
DNA: TGTGCCAGCAGTGAACACAGGGTCCCCCCTTCGGGTGAAAAACTGTTTTTT

size: once
V: TRBV5-1
J: TRBJ2-1
D: -
CDR3: CASSLIEGRGSEQFF
DNA: TGCGCCAGCAGCTTGATCGAGGGCAGGGGAAGTGAGCAGTTCTTC

size: -
V: TRBV18
J: TRBJ1-2
D: TRBD1
CDR3: CASSPTLGTDGYTF
DNA: TGTGCCAGCTCACCAACCCTAGGGACAGATGGCTACACCTTC

size: -
V: TRBV5-4
J: TRBJ2-5
D: -
CDR3: CASSFRNRKETQYF
DNA: TGTGCCAGCAGCTTTAGAAACAGAAAAGAGACCCAGTACTTC

size: -
V: TRBV29-1
J: TRBJ2-7
D: TRBD2
CDR3: CSVEALAGGLSYEQYF
DNA: TGCAGCGTTGAAGCCCTAGCGGGGGGTCTCTCCTACGAGCAGTACTTC

size: -
V: TRBV28
J: TRBJ1-5
D: TRBD1
CDR3: CASSYSNLEQGANQPQHF
DNA: TGTGCCAGCAGTTACTCTAATCTGGAGCAGGGGGCTAATCAGCCCCAGCATTTT

size: -
V: TRBV30
J: TRBJ1-5
D: -
CDR3: CAWSLVVGQPQHF
DNA: TGTGCCTGGAGTCTCGTGGTCGGGCAGCCCCAGCATTTT

size: -
V: TRBV18
J: TRBJ2-6
D: -
CDR3: CASSPPGAALSGANVLTF
DNA: TGTGCCAGCTCACCACCGGGGGCGGCACTCTCTGGGGCCAACGTCCTGACTTTC

size: -
V: TRBV28
J: TRBJ2-1
D: TRBD2
CDR3: CASRSGGARSYNEQFF
DNA: TGTGCCAGCAGATCCGGGGGGGCTCGCTCCTACAATGAGCAGTTCTTC

size: -
V: TRBV6-5
J: TRBJ2-7
D: -
CDR3: CASRRQYEQYF
DNA: TGTGCCAGCAGGCGACAGTACGAGCAGTACTTC

size: -
V: TRBV30
J: TRBJ1-4
D: -
CDR3: CAWAGLLGEKLFF
DNA: TGTGCCTGGGCGGGATTACTGGGGGAAAAACTGTTTTTT

size: -
V: TRBV27
J: TRBJ2-7
D: TRBD1
CDR3: CASSFGTGGTYEQYF
DNA: TGTGCCAGCAGTTTTGGGACAGGGGGAACCTACGAGCAGTACTTC

size: -
V: TRBV4-1
J: TRBJ1-5
D: -
CDR3: CASSQPGQAQPQHF
DNA: TGCGCCAGCAGCCAACCGGGTCAAGCTCAGCCCCAGCATTTT

size: few
V: TRBV6-5
J: TRBJ1-1
D: -
CDR3: CASSYSHSLNTEAFF
DNA: TGTGCCAGCAGTTACTCGCACAGCCTGAACACTGAAGCTTTCTTT

size: -
V: TRBV18
J: TRBJ2-1
D: -
CDR3: CASSPRRAHEQFF
DNA: TGTGCCAGCTCACCACGGCGGGCCCATGAGCAGTTCTTC

size: -
V: TRBV18
J: TRBJ2-5
D: TRBD1
CDR3: CASSPVTGGQETQYF
DNA: TGTGCCAGCTCACCGGTGACAGGGGGCCAAGAGACCCAGTACTTC

size: -
V: TRBV19
J: TRBJ1-5
D: -
CDR3: CASSTVWSGFRQPQHF
DNA: TGTGCCAGTAGTACGGTGTGGTCCGGGTTTCGTCAGCCCCAGCATTTT

size: once
V: TRBV15
J: TRBJ2-1
D: TRBD1
CDR3: CATSRDDRGGQFF
DNA: TGTGCCACCAGCAGGGACGACAGGGGAGGGCAGTTCTTC

size: -
V: TRBV27
J: TRBJ1-5
D: -
CDR3: CASRHRVNQPQHF
DNA: TGTGCCAGCCGCCACCGGGTGAATCAGCCCCAGCATTTT

size: -
V: TRBV6-1
J: TRBJ2-1
D: TRBD1
CDR3: CASIVGGDLHEQFF
DNA: TGTGCCAGCATTGTAGGGGGCGATTTGCATGAGCAGTTCTTC

size: -
V: TRBV6-6
J: TRBJ1-5
D: -
CDR3: CASSYLTENQPQHF
DNA: TGTGCCAGCAGTTACCTGACAGAGAATCAGCCCCAGCATTTT

size: -
V: TRBV4-1
J: TRBJ2-7
D: -
CDR3: CASSQDLYARESRYYEQYF
DNA: TGCGCCAGCAGCCAAGATCTCTATGCAAGGGAGTCACGGTACTACGAGCAGTACTTC

size: -
V: TRBV6-1
J: TRBJ1-2
D: -
CDR3: CASITEAWGYTF
DNA: TGTGCCAGCATTACCGAGGCGTGGGGCTACACCTTC

size: -
V: TRBV6-4
J: TRBJ1-2
D: TRBD1
CDR3: CASSAGAGGWYGYTF
DNA: TGTGCCAGCAGTGCGGGGGCAGGGGGCTGGTATGGCTACACCTTC

size: -
V: TRBV28
J: TRBJ1-6
D: -
CDR3: CASNTGGSPLHF
DNA: TGTGCCAGCAACACCGGGGGTTCACCCCTCCACTTT

size: -
V: TRBV19
J: TRBJ1-5
D: -
CDR3: CASSREGRGQPQHF
DNA: TGTGCCAGTAGTCGGGAGGGAAGGGGGCAGCCCCAGCATTTT

size: -
V: TRBV10-2
J: TRBJ1-5
D: -
CDR3: CASSERQGIGNQPQHF
DNA: TGCGCCAGCAGTGAACGGCAGGGGATCGGCAATCAGCCCCAGCATTTT

size: few
V: TRBV6-1
J: TRBJ2-7
D: TRBD1
CDR3: CASNRDRDPYEQYF
DNA: TGTGCCAGCAACCGGGACAGGGACCCATACGAGCAGTACTTC

size: -
V: TRBV4-1
J: TRBJ2-7
D: TRBD2
CDR3: CASSQVGLVEEQYF
DNA: TGCGCCAGCAGCCAAGTGGGACTAGTAGAGGAGCAGTACTTC

size: -
V: TRBV27
J: TRBJ1-2
D: TRBD1
CDR3: CASSLGGQGRGYTF
DNA: TGTGCCAGCAGTTTAGGGGGACAGGGACGTGGCTACACCTTC

size: -
V: TRBV7-8
J: TRBJ2-1
D: TRBD2
CDR3: CASQLVRLAGGPGKTNEQFF
DNA: TGTGCCAGCCAACTGGTAAGACTAGCGGGAGGGCCCGGGAAGACTAATGAGCAGTTCTTC

size: once
V: TRBV27
J: TRBJ1-2
D: TRBD1
CDR3: CASSLSGTGLRGYTF
DNA: TGTGCCAGCAGTTTATCAGGGACAGGGCTTAGGGGCTACACCTTC